Listed here are 32 T cell receptor beta chains from one sample, sequenced in a study of regulatory T cells in long-lasting Graves disease. Combining iRepertoire HTBI primers with Arm-PCR of CDR3 regions, the authors built TCR beta libraries. One entry per CDR3 protein results from TCRdb running MiXCR on the multiplex PCR reads. The sample lists roughly 700,000 distinct CDR3 sequences; 30% were seen once. Time point specified: persistent/refractory GD, antithyroid drugs over 5 years with positive TRAb. There was RNA extracted from PBMCs, and the TCR library was made from it. Sequenced material: peripheral blood mononuclear cells (PBMCs), taken when the disease was refractory, from a patient treated with antithyroid drugs. The receptors stem from a female donor with Graves disease.

As to this clonotype: A much larger clone lies one base from this, so it may be a read error. This rearrangement joins TRBV12-3 or TRBV12-4 to TRBJ1-2; 7 bases map to TRBD1. V lost 4 bases, J lost 4 bases, and 6 bases stayed unmatched. There are 14 residues in the CDR3. The CDR3 is CASSWGTAAYGYTF. In DNA, the CDR3 is TGTGCCAGCAGTTGGGGGACAGCCGCCTATGGCTACACCTTC.

The table lists this clonotype with a few counts. The chain is built from TRBV20-1 and TRBJ1-1; tentative D call: TRBD1 (6 bases). Germline lookup yields CDR1 DFQATT and CDR2 SNEGSKA (reference sequence). This CDR3 has 17 amino acids. V was pared by 4 bases and J by 3 bases, with 24 bases between. The DNA for the CDR3 is TGCAGTGCTAAAATGGGGGCCTCCAGGGTTGGGTACACTGAAGCTTTCTTT. Translation gives CSAKMGASRVGYTEAFF.

This clonotype was counted ten times or more. In DNA, the CDR3 is TGTGCCAGCAGCCTTGAGGGTGGGCGGAATCAGCCCCAGCATTTT. As protein: CASSLEGGRNQPQHF. The V and J genes are TRBV11-2 and TRBJ1-5; D ambiguous. In germline, CDR1 is SGHAT, CDR2 FQNNGV. The CDR3 has 15 amino acids. Trimming cost V 5 bases and J 4 bases, with 15 bases left between them.

The chain combines TRBV7-2 with TRBJ1-4; 11 bases match TRBD1. The CDR3 extends over 14 amino acids. Germline values: CDR1 SGHTA, CDR2 FQGNSA. The trim removed 3 bases at V and 7 bases at J, leaving 1 base unmatched. CDR3 region: CASSLDRGPEKLFF. Written as DNA, the CDR3 is TGTGCCAGCAGCTTGGACAGGGGGCCTGAAAAACTGTTTTTT.

The chain combines TRBV5-1 with TRBJ2-7, with 14 bases fitting TRBD2. In germline, CDR1 is SGHRS, CDR2 YFSETQ. V shed 4 bases and J 5 bases; nucleotides not matched to a gene: 8. CDR3 size: 16 residues. CDR3 sequence reads: CASSTRTSGRTHEQYF. In nucleotides, the CDR3 is TGCGCCAGCAGCACCCGGACTAGCGGGAGGACCCACGAGCAGTACTTC. Complete variable domain (other parts from reference TRBV5-1 and TRBJ2-7): KAGVTQTPRYLIKTRGQQVTLSCSPISGHRSVSWYQQTPGQGLQFLFEYFSETQRNKGNFPGRFSGRQFSNSRSEMNVSTLELGDSALYLCASSTRTSGRTHEQYFGPGTRLTVT.

The table lists this clonotype with many counts. The V gene is TRBV2, the J gene TRBJ1-1; 8 bases match TRBD1. The J segment lost 7 bases and the V segment lost 6 bases, leaving 16 bases of the junction unmatched. Looked up from germline, CDR1 is SNHLY and CDR2 is FYNNEI. CDR3 length equals 16 residues. The CDR3 loop is CASSKNRGASGGEAFF. For the CDR3, the DNA is TGTGCCAGCAGCAAAAACAGGGGGGCATCGGGAGGTGAAGCTTTCTTT.

V gene TRBV24-1 combines with J gene TRBJ1-2; the match to TRBD1 covers 9 bases. This CDR3 region has 13 residues. Germline CDR1 is KGHDR and CDR2 is SFDVKD. V was clipped by 7 bases and J by 4 bases; unmatched bases: 3. CDR3 loop: CATSRQGVYGYTF. CDR3 sequence (DNA): TGTGCCACCAGCAGACAGGGGGTCTATGGCTACACCTTC.

The chain carries TRBV6-1 and TRBJ2-5; D remains ambiguous. The CDR3 runs 15 residues. CDR1 is MNHNS and CDR2 is SASEGT in the germline V gene. Trimming removed 5 bases at V and 5 bases at J, with 18 bases between. The CDR3 bases are TGTGCCAGCAGTCTGTGGGTGGGGAAGACGGAGACCCAGTACTTC. Residues: CASSLWVGKTETQYF.

The chain employs TRBV3-1 and TRBJ2-5, with unresolved D. V was cut by 0 bases and J by 4 bases, with 15 bases left in between. The CDR3 length is 16 residues. Looked up from germline, CDR1 is LGHDT and CDR2 is YNNKEL (reference sequence). CDR3 region: CASSQDLVSPGETQYF. CDR3 bases: TGTGCCAGCAGCCAAGATCTAGTGAGCCCTGGAGAGACCCAGTACTTC.

Comment on this clonotype: A read error may account for a junction end that differs from germline. V and J are TRBV6-1 and TRBJ1-1; no clear D. Germline CDR1 reads MNHNS; CDR2 reads SASEGT. The CDR3 sequence is 14 residues long. Here the CDR3 reads CAGSRRREDAEAFF. The CDR3 DNA sequence: TGTGCCGGCAGTCGGCGTAGGGAGGACGCTGAAGCTTTCTTT.

The sample holds a few counts of this clonotype. In DNA, the CDR3 is TGTGCCAGCAGTTTATTAGGGACCGAATTCTACGAGCAGTACTTC. It specifies CASSLLGTEFYEQYF. The chain employs TRBV27 and TRBJ2-7; D may be TRBD1 or TRBD2 (5 bases each). This CDR3 region has 15 residues. V lost 1 base, J lost 3 bases, and 13 bases lay in between. Germline V lookup: CDR1 MNHEY, CDR2 SMNVEV (reference sequence).

The genes are TRBV11-2 and TRBJ2-7; D uncertain. CDR1 is SGHAT and CDR2 is FQNNGV in the germline V gene. V was clipped by 3 bases and J by 6 bases, with 9 bases between them. CDR3 length: 12 amino acids. The CDR3 DNA reads TGTGCCAGCAGCTTGGCAGTCCCCGAGCAGTACTTC. Protein sequence: CASSLAVPEQYF.

The chain joins TRBV6-1 to TRBJ2-2, with 11 bases identical to TRBD2. The CDR3 is made up of 21 amino acids. Trimming cost V 6 bases and J 3 bases; bases outside gene matches: 21. Germline V gives CDR1 MNHNS, CDR2 SASEGT. The CDR3 protein is CASSPIAYRSALAGDTGELFF. CDR3 DNA: TGTGCCAGCAGCCCTATCGCATACCGTTCAGCACTAGCGGGAGACACCGGGGAGCTGTTTTTT.

This clonotype was seen only once. The V gene is TRBV6-5, the J gene TRBJ1-2; 8 nucleotides align to TRBD1. CDR1 is MNHEY, CDR2 SVGAGI, per germline. J was trimmed by 0 bases and V by 1 base; bases with no gene match: 4. The CDR3 is 16 amino acids. For the CDR3, the DNA is TGTGCCAGCAGTTACTGCCAGGGGGCATCTAACTATGGCTACACCTTC. This translates into CASSYCQGASNYGYTF.

The chain employs TRBV28 and TRBJ1-5; possible D gene TRBD1, 5 bases. The CDR3 totals 17 residues. Germline assignment: CDR1 MDHEN and CDR2 SYDVKM. V shed 4 bases and J shed 5 bases, with 21 bases lying between them. The CDR3 region has the DNA TGTGCCAGCAGTTCTCAGGGCAGTCAGGAGGTGGATCAGCCCCAGCATTTT. Amino acid sequence: CASSSQGSQEVDQPQHF.

V and J are TRBV7-9 and TRBJ1-5, with D possibly matching TRBD1 (6 bases). CDR1 and CDR2 (germline): SEHNR, FQNEAQ (reference sequence). V shed 5 bases and J shed 2 bases, with 16 bases lying between them. The CDR3 runs to 16 residues. The CDR3 DNA follows: TGTGCCAGCAGCCGGGGGGCAGCATATGGCAATCAGCCCCAGCATTTT. Residues: CASSRGAAYGNQPQHF.

This clonotype was seen repeatedly, ten times or more. The CDR3 sequence is CASKAHSYEQYF. The CDR3 nucleotides are TGTGCCAGCAAGGCGCACTCCTACGAGCAGTACTTC. V gene TRBV6-1 combines with J gene TRBJ2-7; D unclear. Germline V gene lookup returns CDR1 MNHNS and CDR2 SASEGT. Trimming removed 7 bases at V and 0 bases at J, with 7 bases between. The CDR3 is 12 amino acids.

The CDR3 protein is CASSLASRGRRVRGTEAFF. Written as DNA, the CDR3 is TGTGCCAGCAGCTTAGCTTCCAGGGGCCGCAGGGTGAGGGGAACTGAAGCTTTCTTT. V and J are TRBV11-2 and TRBJ1-1; D possibly corresponds to TRBD1 (6 bases). CDR1 and CDR2 (germline): SGHAT, FQNNGV. CDR3 length: 19 amino acids. V lost 1 base and J lost 5, with 26 bases in between.

In its sample, this clonotype was seen a few times. As DNA, the CDR3 is TGTGCCAGCAGTAACGGACTAGCGGGAGGGCTCTTCTACGAGCAGTACTTC. This codes for CASSNGLAGGLFYEQYF. The chain combines TRBV13 with TRBJ2-7, with 15 bases lining up with TRBD2. Trimming removed 6 bases from V and 3 bases from J; junction bases left unmatched: 9. The CDR3 is 17 residues long. Germline CDR1 PRHDT, CDR2 FYEKMQ (reference sequence).

The V and J genes are TRBV12-3 or TRBV12-4 and TRBJ1-1; possibly TRBD1 for D (5 bases). CDR3 length: 13 amino acids. Trimming left V 6 bases short and J 11 bases short, with 19 bases between. CDR3: CASSLGRLNSAFF. CDR3 bases: TGTGCCAGCAGCCTGGGACGGTTGAATTCGGCTTTCTTT.

The genes are TRBV6-1 and TRBJ1-5; D not certain. V shed 2 bases and J shed 5 bases, with 10 bases lying between them. Per germline, CDR1 MNHNS and CDR2 SASEGT. The CDR3 is made up of 14 amino acids. CDR3 protein: CASSEPTRDQPQHF. The CDR3 DNA reads TGTGCCAGCAGTGAACCGACCCGGGATCAGCCCCAGCATTTT.

This rearrangement joins TRBV29-1 to TRBJ2-7, with 12 bases identical to TRBD2. There are 14 residues in the CDR3. Germline CDR1 SQVTM, CDR2 ANQGSEA. V was clipped by 5 bases and J by 3 bases; unmatched bases: 5. The CDR3 DNA sequence: TGCAGCGTTATTGGACTAGCGGGATTCTACGAGCAGTACTTC. Its protein product is CSVIGLAGFYEQYF.

This chain uses TRBV20-1 with TRBJ1-2; 7 bases match TRBD1. This CDR3 is 14 amino acids long. Trimming at V came to 6 bases and at J to 6 bases, leaving 13 bases not matched to a gene. Germline loops: CDR1 DFQATT, CDR2 SNEGSKA (reference sequence). CDR3 DNA sequence: TGCAGTGCCACTGACAGGGCGGGCGGAGATGGCTACACCTTC. This sequence encodes CSATDRAGGDGYTF.

This clonotype turned up a few times. The chain is built from TRBV27 and TRBJ2-7, with 8 bases lining up with TRBD1. After removal of 1 base from V and 5 bases from J, the junction contained 10 bases not matched to a gene. CDR3 length: 16 amino acids. In germline, CDR1 is MNHEY, CDR2 SMNVEV (reference sequence). The CDR3 is CASSLLSTRGRDEQYF. The CDR3 nucleotides are TGTGCCAGCAGTTTATTAAGTACCAGGGGGCGAGACGAGCAGTACTTC.

This clonotype was observed many times. This chain links TRBV28 with TRBJ1-1, with D unresolved. The germline V and J ends were trimmed by 3 bases and 4 bases, with 12 bases remaining between them. The CDR3 runs to 14 residues. CDR1 MDHEN and CDR2 SYDVKM come from the germline V gene. The CDR3 DNA is TGTGCCAGCAGTTTTTCGGGTAGAGGCACTGAAGCTTTCTTT. Translating it yields CASSFSGRGTEAFF.

This clonotype was detected a few times. The chain carries TRBV5-1 and TRBJ1-2, with D unresolved. CDR1 and CDR2 (germline): SGHRS, YFSETQ. There are 14 residues in the CDR3. V dropped 0 bases and J dropped 4 bases, with 10 bases sitting between them. This CDR3 is CASSLDAVLYGYTF. In DNA, the CDR3 is TGCGCCAGCAGCTTGGATGCAGTGCTCTATGGCTACACCTTC.

This clonotype was detected only a few times. This sequence joins TRBV5-1 and TRBJ1-2, with 7 bases aligning to TRBD1. Germline V gene sequence: CDR1 SGHRS, CDR2 YFSETQ. The CDR3 consists of 15 residues. The V gene end was trimmed by 7 bases and the J gene end by 0 bases; junction bases not matched to a gene: 9. CDR3 nucleotide sequence: TGCGCCAGCCTGCCGTCGGGGACAGCTAACTATGGCTACACCTTC. Translating it yields CASLPSGTANYGYTF.

The chain is built from TRBV29-1 and TRBJ1-1; no definite D call. CDR1 is SQVTM and CDR2 is ANQGSEA in the germline V gene. CDR3 length equals 12 residues. The ends were cut back, 5 bases at V and 7 bases at J, with 14 bases in the middle. CDR3 residues: CSVQRSQHEAFF. In DNA, the CDR3 is TGCAGCGTTCAAAGGTCACAGCATGAAGCTTTCTTT.

Many counts were recorded for this clonotype. The chain links TRBV25-1 to TRBJ2-7; D ambiguous. CDR1 and CDR2 from the germline V gene are MGHDK and SYGVNS. The CDR3 is 14 amino acids. V gave up 5 bases and J gave up 1 base, with 12 bases separating them. For the CDR3, the DNA is TGTGCCAGCAGTAAGGGTCCTTGGTCCTACGAGCAGTACTTC. Protein: CASSKGPWSYEQYF.

This rearrangement joins TRBV6-2 or TRBV6-3 to TRBJ1-1; the D is unclear. The germline V gene has CDR1 MNHEY and CDR2 SVGEGT. Trimming cost V 3 bases and J 0 bases, with 8 bases left between them. There are 14 residues in the CDR3. The CDR3 spells CASSYTGMNTEAFF. The CDR3 DNA reads as TGTGCCAGCAGTTATACGGGCATGAACACTGAAGCTTTCTTT.

The chain is built from TRBV7-9 and TRBJ1-3; tentative D call: TRBD1 (5 bases). V was cut by 6 bases and J by 0 bases, with 15 bases left in between. The CDR3 totals 16 residues. Per the germline V gene, CDR1 is SEHNR and CDR2 is FQNEAQ (reference sequence). The CDR3 DNA follows: TGTGCCAGCAGTCGGGGGGGGACGAACTCTGGAAACACCATATATTTT. Translation: CASSRGGTNSGNTIYF.

The chain links TRBV5-1 to TRBJ1-4; 7 nucleotides match TRBD1. The CDR3 has 14 amino acids. Germline V gene data show CDR1 as SGHRS and CDR2 as YFSETQ. The V segment lost 2 bases and the J segment 7 bases; nucleotides outside the gene matches: 5. CDR3 residues: CASSLRQGTEKLFF. The CDR3 region has the DNA TGCGCCAGCAGCTTAAGACAGGGAACTGAAAAACTGTTTTTT.